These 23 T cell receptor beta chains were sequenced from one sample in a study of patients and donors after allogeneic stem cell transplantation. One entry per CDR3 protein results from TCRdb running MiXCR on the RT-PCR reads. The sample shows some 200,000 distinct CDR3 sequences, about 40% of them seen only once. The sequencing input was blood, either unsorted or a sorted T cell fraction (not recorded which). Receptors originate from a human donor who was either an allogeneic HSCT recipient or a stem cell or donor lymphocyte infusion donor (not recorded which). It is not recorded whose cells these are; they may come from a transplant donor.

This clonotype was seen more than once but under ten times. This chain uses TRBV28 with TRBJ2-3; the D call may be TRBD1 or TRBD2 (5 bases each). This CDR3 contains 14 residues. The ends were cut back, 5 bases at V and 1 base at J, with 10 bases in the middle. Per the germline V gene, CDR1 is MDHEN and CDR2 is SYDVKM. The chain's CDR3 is CASSARGGTDTQYF. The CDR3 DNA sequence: TGTGCCAGCAGTGCGAGAGGGGGCACAGATACGCAGTATTTT.

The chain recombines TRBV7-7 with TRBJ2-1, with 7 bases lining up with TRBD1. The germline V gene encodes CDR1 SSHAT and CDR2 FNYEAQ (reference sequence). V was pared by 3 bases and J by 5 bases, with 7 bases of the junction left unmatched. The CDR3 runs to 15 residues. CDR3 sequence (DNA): TGTGCCAGCAGCTTGGACAGGAATTTCCACAATGAGCAGTTCTTC. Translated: CASSLDRNFHNEQFF.

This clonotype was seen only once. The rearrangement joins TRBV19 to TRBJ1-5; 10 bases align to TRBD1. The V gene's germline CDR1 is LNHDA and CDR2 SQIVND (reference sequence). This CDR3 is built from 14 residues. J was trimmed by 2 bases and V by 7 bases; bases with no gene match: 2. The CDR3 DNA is TGTGCCAGTACCGGGACAGGGGGCAATCAGCCCCAGCATTTT. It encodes CASTGTGGNQPQHF.

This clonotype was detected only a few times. In DNA form, the CDR3 reads TGCAGTGCTAGAGATCTGACCCAGGAGCAGTTCTTC. It translates to CSARDLTQEQFF. The genes are TRBV20-1 and TRBJ2-1; unclear D gene. The V and J ends lost 0 bases and 10 bases respectively, with 10 bases between them. This CDR3 has 12 amino acids. The germline V gene has CDR1 DFQATT and CDR2 SNEGSKA (reference sequence).

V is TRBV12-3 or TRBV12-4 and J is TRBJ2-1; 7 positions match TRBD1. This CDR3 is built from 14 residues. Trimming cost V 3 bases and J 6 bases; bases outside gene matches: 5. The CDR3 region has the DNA TGTGCCAGCAGTTTTGAGGGGGCCCGCAATGAGCAGTTCTTC. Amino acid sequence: CASSFEGARNEQFF.

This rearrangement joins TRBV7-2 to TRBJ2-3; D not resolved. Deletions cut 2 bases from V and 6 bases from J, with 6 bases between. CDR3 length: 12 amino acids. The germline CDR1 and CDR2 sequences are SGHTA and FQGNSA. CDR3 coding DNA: TGTGCCAGCAGCTTAAGGGATGATACGCAGTATTTT. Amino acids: CASSLRDDTQYF.

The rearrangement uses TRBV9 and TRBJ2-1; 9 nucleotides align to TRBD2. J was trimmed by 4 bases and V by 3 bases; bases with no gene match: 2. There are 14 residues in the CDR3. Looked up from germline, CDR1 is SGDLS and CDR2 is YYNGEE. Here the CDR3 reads CASSGTSAYNEQFF. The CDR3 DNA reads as TGTGCCAGCAGCGGGACTAGCGCGTACAATGAGCAGTTCTTC.

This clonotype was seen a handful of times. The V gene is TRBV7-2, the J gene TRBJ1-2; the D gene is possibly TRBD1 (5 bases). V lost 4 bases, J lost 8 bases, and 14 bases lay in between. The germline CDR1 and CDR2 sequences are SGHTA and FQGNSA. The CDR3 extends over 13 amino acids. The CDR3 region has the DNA TGTGCCAGCAGCTCCTACGGGGACGGAGGCTACACCTTC. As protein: CASSSYGDGGYTF.

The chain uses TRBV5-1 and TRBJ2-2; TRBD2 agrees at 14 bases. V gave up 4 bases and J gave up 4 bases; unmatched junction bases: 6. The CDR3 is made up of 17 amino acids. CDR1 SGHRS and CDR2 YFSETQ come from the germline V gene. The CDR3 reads CASSPGTSGSFTGELFF. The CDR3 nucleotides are TGCGCCAGCAGCCCCGGGACTAGCGGGAGCTTCACCGGGGAGCTGTTTTTT. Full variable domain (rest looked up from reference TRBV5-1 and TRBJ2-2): KAGVTQTPRYLIKTRGQQVTLSCSPISGHRSVSWYQQTPGQGLQFLFEYFSETQRNKGNFPGRFSGRQFSNSRSEMNVSTLELGDSALYLCASSPGTSGSFTGELFFGEGSRLTVL.

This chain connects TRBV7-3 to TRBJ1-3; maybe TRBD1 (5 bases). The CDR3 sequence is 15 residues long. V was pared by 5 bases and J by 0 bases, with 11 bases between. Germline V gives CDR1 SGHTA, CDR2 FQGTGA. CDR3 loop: CASSRDASSGNTIYF. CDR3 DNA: TGTGCCAGCAGCCGGGACGCGAGCTCTGGAAACACCATATATTTT.

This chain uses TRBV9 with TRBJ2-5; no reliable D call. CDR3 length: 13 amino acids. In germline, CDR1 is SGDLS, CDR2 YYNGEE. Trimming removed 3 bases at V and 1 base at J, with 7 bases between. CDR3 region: CASSDHLQETQYF. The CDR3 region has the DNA TGTGCCAGCAGCGACCACCTCCAAGAGACCCAGTACTTC.

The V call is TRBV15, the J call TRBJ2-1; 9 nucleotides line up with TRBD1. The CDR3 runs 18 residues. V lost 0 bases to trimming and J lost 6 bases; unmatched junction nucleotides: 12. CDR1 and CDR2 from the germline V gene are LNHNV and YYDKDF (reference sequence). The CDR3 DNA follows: TGTGCCACCAGCAGAGACATCGTCCGGGGACAGGGTGGCAATGAGCAGTTCTTC. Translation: CATSRDIVRGQGGNEQFF.

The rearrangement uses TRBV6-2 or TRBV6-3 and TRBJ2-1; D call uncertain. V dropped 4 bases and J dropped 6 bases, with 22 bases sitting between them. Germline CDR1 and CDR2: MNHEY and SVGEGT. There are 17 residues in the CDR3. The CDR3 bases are TGTGCCAGCAGTTTGGATCACCGGACGTACACGGGCAATGAGCAGTTCTTC. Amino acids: CASSLDHRTYTGNEQFF.

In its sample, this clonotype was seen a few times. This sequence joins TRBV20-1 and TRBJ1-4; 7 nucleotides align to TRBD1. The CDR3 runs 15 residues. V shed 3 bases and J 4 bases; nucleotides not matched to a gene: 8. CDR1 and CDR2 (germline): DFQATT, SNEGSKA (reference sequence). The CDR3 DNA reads TGCAGTGCTAGCTTCCCAGGGGGGAATAATGAAAAACTGTTTTTT. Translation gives CSASFPGGNNEKLFF.

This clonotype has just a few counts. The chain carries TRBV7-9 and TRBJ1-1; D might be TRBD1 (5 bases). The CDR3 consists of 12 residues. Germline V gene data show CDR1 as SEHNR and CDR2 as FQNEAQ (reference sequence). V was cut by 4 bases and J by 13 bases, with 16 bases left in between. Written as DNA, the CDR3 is TGTGCCAGCAGCTCGCCGGTCCGCGGGGGTTTCTTT. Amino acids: CASSSPVRGGFF.

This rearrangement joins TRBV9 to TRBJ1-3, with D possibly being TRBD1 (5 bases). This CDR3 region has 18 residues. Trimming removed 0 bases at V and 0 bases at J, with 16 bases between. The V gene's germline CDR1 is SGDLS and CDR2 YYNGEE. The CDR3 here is CASSVEGEFPLSGNTIYF. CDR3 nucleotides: TGTGCCAGCAGCGTAGAAGGGGAGTTCCCACTCTCTGGAAACACCATATATTTT.

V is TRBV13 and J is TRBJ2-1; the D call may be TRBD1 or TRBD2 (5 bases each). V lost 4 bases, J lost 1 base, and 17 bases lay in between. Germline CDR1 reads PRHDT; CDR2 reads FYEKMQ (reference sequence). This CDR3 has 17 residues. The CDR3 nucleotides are TGTGCCAGCAGCTCCGCCCTTTGGGGGAGATCCTACAATGAGCAGTTCTTC. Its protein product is CASSSALWGRSYNEQFF.

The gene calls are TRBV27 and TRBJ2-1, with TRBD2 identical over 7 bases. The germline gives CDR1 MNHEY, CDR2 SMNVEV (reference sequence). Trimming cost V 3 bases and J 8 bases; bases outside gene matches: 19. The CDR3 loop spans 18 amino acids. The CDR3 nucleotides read TGTGCCAGCAGTTTGGGTTGGAAACCCGGGACTACTTTCTATGAGCAGTTCTTC. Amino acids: CASSLGWKPGTTFYEQFF.

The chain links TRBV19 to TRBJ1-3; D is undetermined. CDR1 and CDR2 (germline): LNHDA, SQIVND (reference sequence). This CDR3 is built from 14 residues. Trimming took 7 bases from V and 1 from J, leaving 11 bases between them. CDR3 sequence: CASTTHSSGNTIYF. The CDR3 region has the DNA TGTGCCAGTACAACTCACAGTTCTGGAAACACCATATATTTT.

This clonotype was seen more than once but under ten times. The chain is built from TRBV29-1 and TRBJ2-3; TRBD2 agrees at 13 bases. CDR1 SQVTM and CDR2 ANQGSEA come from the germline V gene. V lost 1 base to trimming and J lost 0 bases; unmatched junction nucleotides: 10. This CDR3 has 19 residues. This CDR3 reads CSVEGTSGRGATSTDTQYF. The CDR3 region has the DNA TGCAGCGTTGAAGGGACTAGCGGGAGAGGGGCAACTAGCACAGATACGCAGTATTTT.

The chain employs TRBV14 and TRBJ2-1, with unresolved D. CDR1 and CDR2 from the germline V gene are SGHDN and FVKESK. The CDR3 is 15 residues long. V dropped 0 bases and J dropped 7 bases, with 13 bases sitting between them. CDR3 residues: CASSQDLRPFNEQFF. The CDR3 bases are TGTGCCAGCAGCCAAGATCTCCGACCTTTTAATGAGCAGTTCTTC. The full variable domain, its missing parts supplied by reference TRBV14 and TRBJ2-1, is EAGVTQFPSHSVIEKGQTVTLRCDPISGHDNLYWYRRVMGKEIKFLLHFVKESKQDESGMPNNRFLAERTGGTYSTLKVQPAELEDSGVYFCASSQDLRPFNEQFFGPGTRLTVL.

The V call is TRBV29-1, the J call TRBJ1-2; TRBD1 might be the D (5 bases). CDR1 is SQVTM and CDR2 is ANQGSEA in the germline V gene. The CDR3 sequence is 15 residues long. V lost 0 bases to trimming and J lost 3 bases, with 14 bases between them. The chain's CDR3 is CSVEDWDGTHYGYTF. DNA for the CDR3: TGCAGCGTTGAAGACTGGGACGGAACTCACTATGGCTACACCTTC.

DNA for the CDR3: TGTGCCTGGAGTGCACAGGGCTTGAACACTGAAGCTTTCTTT. Protein: CAWSAQGLNTEAFF. The chain joins TRBV30 to TRBJ1-1; a possible D gene is TRBD1 (6 bases). Trimming cost V 1 base and J 0 bases, with 9 bases left between them. Germline-derived CDR1 and CDR2 are GTSNPN and SVGIG (reference sequence). The CDR3 contains 14 residues. Full variable domain (outside the CDR3, taken from reference TRBV30 and TRBJ1-1): SQTIHQWPATLVQPVGSPLSLECTVEGTSNPNLYWYRQAAGRGLQLLFYSVGIGQISSEVPQNLSASRPQDRQFILSSKKLLLSDSGFYLCAWSAQGLNTEAFFGQGTRLTVV.